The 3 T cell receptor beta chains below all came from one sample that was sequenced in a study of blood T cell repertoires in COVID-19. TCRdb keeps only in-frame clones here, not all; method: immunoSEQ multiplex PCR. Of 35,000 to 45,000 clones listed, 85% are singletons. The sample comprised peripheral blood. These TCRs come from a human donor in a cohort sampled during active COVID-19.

The CDR3: CASARDRVNSPLHF. CDR3 DNA sequence: TGTGCCAGCGCAAGAGACAGGGTTAATTCACCCCTCCACTTT. The chain has TRBV25-1 and TRBJ1-6, with 7 positions matching TRBD1. Germline assignment: CDR1 MGHDK and CDR2 SYGVNS. V lost 8 bases to trimming and J lost 6 bases; unmatched junction nucleotides: 7. The CDR3 runs 14 residues.

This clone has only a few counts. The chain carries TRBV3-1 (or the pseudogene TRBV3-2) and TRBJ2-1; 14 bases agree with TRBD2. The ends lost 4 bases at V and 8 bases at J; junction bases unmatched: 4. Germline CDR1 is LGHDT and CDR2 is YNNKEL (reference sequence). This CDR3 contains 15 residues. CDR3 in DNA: TGTGCCAGCAGCCCGACTAGCGGGGGGGAGTATGAGCAGTTCTTC. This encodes CASSPTSGGEYEQFF.

The CDR3 DNA sequence: TGTGCCTGGAGTGTAGGAGGCGCCGCCCGGCCTAATGAAAAACTGTTTTTT. Protein sequence: CAWSVGGAARPNEKLFF. The V gene is TRBV30, the J gene TRBJ1-4; D ambiguous. Germline V gene data show CDR1 as GTSNPN and CDR2 as SVGIG (reference sequence). Trimming shortened V by 0 bases and J by 3 bases, and 17 bases separated the two germline ends. This CDR3 region has 17 residues.